These 29 T cell receptor beta chains came from one sample sequenced in a study of regulatory T cells in long-lasting Graves disease. Time point defined: newly diagnosed GD, antithyroid drugs for less than 3 months. Generation of the TCR library employed RNA extracted from PBMCs. The TCR beta library used iRepertoire HTBI primers with Arm-PCR amplification of CDR3. MiXCR, run by TCRdb on the multiplex PCR reads, gives a single entry per CDR3 protein. The sample consists of 400,000 to 500,000 distinct CDR3 sequences, 12% to 15% of them appearing once. The same data also went into a second study, on T cells in Graves' hyperthyroidism and ophthalmopathy.

The source was peripheral blood mononuclear cells (PBMCs), collected at new diagnosis, from a patient treated with antithyroid drugs. The receptors were sampled from a woman between 45 and 60 years old with Graves disease.

This clonotype was counted ten times or more. The CDR3 sequence is CASSPRQGADEAFF. The CDR3, as DNA: TGTGCCAGTAGTCCGCGACAGGGGGCCGATGAAGCTTTCTTT. The rearrangement uses TRBV19 and TRBJ1-1, with 10 bases that match TRBD1. V lost 5 bases to trimming and J lost 7 bases; unmatched junction nucleotides: 7. The germline V gene has CDR1 LNHDA and CDR2 SQIVND (reference sequence). The CDR3 loop spans 14 amino acids.

V is TRBV5-4 and J is TRBJ2-5; 11 bases agree with TRBD2. The CDR3 has 18 residues. The trim removed 0 bases at V and 4 bases at J, leaving 11 bases unmatched. Germline CDR1 is SGHNT and CDR2 is YYREEE (reference sequence). CDR3 sequence (DNA): TGTGCCAGCAGCTTGGCTAGGGGGCTAGCGGGAGGAGGAGAGACCCAGTACTTC. Protein product: CASSLARGLAGGGETQYF.

This clonotype occurred many times. The V gene is TRBV30, the J gene TRBJ1-1, with a tentative D call TRBD1 (6 bases). This CDR3 is built from 16 residues. Trimming removed 8 bases at V and 0 bases at J, with 22 bases between. Per germline, CDR1 GTSNPN and CDR2 SVGIG (reference sequence). The CDR3 DNA reads as TGTGCCCGACGCCCTCCTGGGGGGGCGATGAACACTGAAGCTTTCTTT. Protein: CARRPPGGAMNTEAFF.

The rearrangement uses TRBV3-1 and TRBJ2-1; D uncertain. This CDR3 contains 12 residues. Germline V gives CDR1 LGHDT, CDR2 YNNKEL (reference sequence). V shed 7 bases and J shed 6 bases, with 10 bases lying between them. CDR3 DNA: TGTGCCAGCACGACTCGTTCCAATGAGCAGTTCTTC. The encoded protein is CASTTRSNEQFF.

This clonotype came up a few times. The chain uses TRBV14 and TRBJ2-3; the D gene is possibly TRBD2 (5 bases). Germline V gives CDR1 SGHDN, CDR2 FVKESK. This CDR3 has 17 amino acids. Trimming stripped 0 bases from V and 2 bases from J, with 15 bases between. CDR3 region: CASSQEGPGLFTDTQYF. The DNA of the CDR3 is TGTGCCAGCAGCCAAGAAGGACCAGGACTTTTCACAGATACGCAGTATTTT.

This clonotype was counted only a few times. The chain employs TRBV3-1 and TRBJ2-7, with no clear D. In germline, CDR1 is LGHDT, CDR2 YNNKEL (reference sequence). This CDR3 has 17 amino acids. V lost 1 base to trimming and J lost 3 bases, with 19 bases between them. The DNA of the CDR3 is TGTGCCAGCAGCCAAGTTTGGATTGGGCAGGTCGGCTACGAGCAGTACTTC. Its protein product is CASSQVWIGQVGYEQYF.

Comment on this clonotype: This may come from a read error, since a much larger clone is one base off. The V and J genes are TRBV3-1 and TRBJ1-1; 10 nucleotides line up with TRBD1. The CDR3 is made up of 16 amino acids. Germline V lookup: CDR1 LGHDT, CDR2 YNNKEL (reference sequence). This CDR3 reads CASSQDPTGGGTGAFF. The CDR3 bases are TGTGCCAGCAGCCAAGATCCGACAGGGGGCGGGACTGGAGCTTTCTTT. Full variable domain (remainder filled in from reference TRBV3-1 and TRBJ1-1): DTAVSQTPKYLVTQMGNDKSIKCEQNLGHDTMYWYKQDSKKFLKIMFSYNNKELIINETVPNRFSPKSPDKAHLNLHINSLELGDSAVYFCASSQDPTGGGTGAFFGQGTRLTVV.

The chain recombines TRBV4-1 with TRBJ2-1; 11 bases map to TRBD1. Germline V gives CDR1 MGHRA, CDR2 YSYEKL. This CDR3 spans 17 amino acids. V dropped 3 bases and J dropped 8; count of bases not matched to a gene: 12. CDR3 region: CASSQALGQGARDEQFF. The CDR3 coding sequence is TGCGCCAGCAGCCAGGCCCTTGGACAGGGGGCCCGGGATGAGCAGTTCTTC.

This clonotype was counted many times. V is TRBV2 and J is TRBJ2-5; D may be TRBD1 or TRBD2 (6 bases each). The germline CDR1 and CDR2 sequences are SNHLY and FYNNEI. This CDR3 is 14 amino acids long. The germline V and J ends were trimmed by 2 bases and 5 bases, with 12 bases remaining between them. The CDR3 here is CASSEMGGGETQYF. The CDR3 DNA reads TGTGCCAGCAGTGAAATGGGGGGCGGGGAGACCCAGTACTTC.

The chain uses TRBV19 and TRBJ1-2; D call uncertain. The ends were cut back, 6 bases at V and 6 bases at J, with 14 bases in the middle. The CDR3 is 13 residues long. Germline values: CDR1 LNHDA, CDR2 SQIVND (reference sequence). The CDR3 sequence is CASSSRHLHGYTF. The CDR3, as DNA: TGTGCCAGTAGCTCGAGGCACCTACATGGCTACACCTTC.

This clonotype was seen many times. The chain uses TRBV7-9 and TRBJ2-6; 8 bases line up with TRBD1. V lost 6 bases to trimming and J lost 4 bases; unmatched junction nucleotides: 11. This CDR3 region has 17 residues. Germline V gene sequence: CDR1 SEHNR, CDR2 FQNEAQ (reference sequence). In DNA, the CDR3 is TGTGCCAGCAGAAACGGACAGGGCATGGAGGGGGCCAACGTCCTGACTTTC. Protein sequence: CASRNGQGMEGANVLTF.

The V gene is TRBV12-3 or TRBV12-4, the J gene TRBJ1-5; no firm D call. This CDR3 comprises 13 residues. The germline V and J ends were trimmed by 3 bases and 7 bases, with 10 bases remaining between them. The CDR3 reads CASSLTSHQPQHF. The CDR3 region has the DNA TGTGCCAGCAGTTTGACGTCGCACCAGCCCCAGCATTTT.

This clonotype was seen repeatedly, ten times or more. V usage is TRBV28 and J usage is TRBJ2-7, with a possible D match to TRBD2 (6 bases). Trimming cost V 5 bases and J 3 bases, with 17 bases left between them. Germline lookup yields CDR1 MDHEN and CDR2 SYDVKM. CDR3 length: 15 amino acids. The CDR3, as DNA: TGTGCCAGCAGTCGGCTATCGGCGGGAATCTACGAGCAGTACTTC. As protein: CASSRLSAGIYEQYF.

This chain links TRBV4-1 with TRBJ1-4, with TRBD1 as a possible D gene (5 bases). V lost 3 bases, J lost 2 bases, and 13 bases lay in between. Germline CDR1 is MGHRA and CDR2 is YSYEKL. The CDR3 is 16 amino acids. CDR3 residues: CASSQKLGTTNEKLFF. The CDR3 DNA sequence: TGCGCCAGCAGCCAGAAATTGGGGACGACTAATGAAAAACTGTTTTTT.

This clonotype was detected ten times or more. This chain joins TRBV28 and TRBJ1-1; D unresolved. With 3 bases removed from V and 8 bases from J, the gap between germline ends came to 16 bases. This CDR3 spans 14 amino acids. From germline, CDR1 is MDHEN and CDR2 SYDVKM. The CDR3 DNA follows: TGTGCCAGCAGTTTGGCATCGGGAAGCCCCGAAGCTTTCTTT. It translates to CASSLASGSPEAFF.

CDR3 residues: CASRPAWDLKSPYEQYF. The CDR3 nucleotides read TGTGCCAGCAGACCAGCCTGGGACCTTAAAAGTCCCTACGAGCAGTACTTC. The rearrangement uses TRBV11-2 and TRBJ2-7; D might be TRBD1 or TRBD2, each matching 5 bases. Between the trimmed V and J ends, which lost 6 bases and 2 bases, there was a span of 23 bases. The germline gives CDR1 SGHAT, CDR2 FQNNGV. The CDR3 runs 17 residues.

This clonotype was detected a few times. The rearrangement joins TRBV11-2 to TRBJ1-4; D is unclear. V was pared by 4 bases and J by 5 bases, with 14 bases between. Germline lookup yields CDR1 SGHAT and CDR2 FQNNGV. The CDR3 has 15 residues. The CDR3 DNA reads TGTGCCAGCAGCTCCCTGCCTAACAGCAATGAAAAACTGTTTTTT. This sequence encodes CASSSLPNSNEKLFF.

This sequence joins TRBV2 and TRBJ1-4; D unclear. In germline, CDR1 is SNHLY, CDR2 FYNNEI. The V end lost 7 bases, the J end lost 3 bases, and 9 bases lay between the germline ends. The length of the CDR3 is 13 residues. CDR3 sequence: CASTNRPNEKLFF. The CDR3, as DNA: TGTGCCAGCACGAACAGACCTAATGAAAAACTGTTTTTT.

Many counts were recorded for this clonotype. The chain links TRBV28 to TRBJ2-5, with D possibly TRBD2 on 5 matching bases. The CDR3 loop spans 15 amino acids. Germline-derived CDR1 and CDR2 are MDHEN and SYDVKM. V lost 0 bases to trimming and J lost 0 bases, with 8 bases between them. CDR3 sequence reads: CASSLWREHQETQYF. CDR3 nucleotide sequence: TGTGCCAGCAGTTTATGGAGGGAACACCAAGAGACCCAGTACTTC.

The chain combines TRBV10-3 with TRBJ2-1; 12 bases fit TRBD2. The CDR3 length is 15 residues. V lost 6 bases to trimming and J lost 8 bases; unmatched junction nucleotides: 8. Germline assignment: CDR1 ENHRY and CDR2 SYGVKD. CDR3 amino acids: CAIRFLAGGRDEQFF. As DNA, the CDR3 is TGTGCCATCAGATTTCTAGCGGGAGGGCGGGATGAGCAGTTCTTC.

In its sample, this clonotype was seen many times. The CDR3 nucleotides are TGTGCCAGCAGTTCGGTGGGATGGGGGCGCGGAGAGACCCAGTACTTC. The encoded protein is CASSSVGWGRGETQYF. The rearrangement joins TRBV28 to TRBJ2-5; the D gene is possibly TRBD1 (6 bases). The CDR3 covers 16 residues. Deletions cut 4 bases from V and 4 bases from J, with 19 bases between. Germline V lookup: CDR1 MDHEN, CDR2 SYDVKM.

The chain combines TRBV27 with TRBJ2-1, with 10 bases that match TRBD2. Trimming cost V 2 bases and J 8 bases; bases outside gene matches: 12. The CDR3 is made up of 17 amino acids. CDR1 and CDR2 from the germline V gene are MNHEY and SMNVEV (reference sequence). The CDR3 coding sequence is TGTGCCAGCAGTTTACTCCCGCTAGCGGGAGTATTATATGAGCAGTTCTTC. This encodes CASSLLPLAGVLYEQFF.

This clonotype was observed many times. The V gene is TRBV5-1, the J gene TRBJ1-1, with 7 positions matching TRBD1. V lost 6 bases and J lost 4; bases outside the gene matches: 9. Germline V gives CDR1 SGHRS, CDR2 YFSETQ. CDR3 length equals 14 residues. The CDR3 protein is CASTGSTGFTEAFF. The CDR3 region has the DNA TGCGCCAGCACGGGATCGACAGGGTTCACTGAAGCTTTCTTT. Full variable domain (outside the CDR3, taken from reference TRBV5-1 and TRBJ1-1): KAGVTQTPRYLIKTRGQQVTLSCSPISGHRSVSWYQQTPGQGLQFLFEYFSETQRNKGNFPGRFSGRQFSNSRSEMNVSTLELGDSALYLCASTGSTGFTEAFFGQGTRLTVV.

V and J are TRBV20-1 and TRBJ2-7; no reliable D call. V was shortened by 1 base and J by 4 bases, with 14 bases between the two germline ends. This CDR3 comprises 14 residues. Germline V gene data show CDR1 as DFQATT and CDR2 as SNEGSKA (reference sequence). This CDR3 reads CSARGVGSRYEQYF. The CDR3, as DNA: TGCAGTGCTAGAGGGGTCGGGTCCCGGTACGAGCAGTACTTC.

The chain employs TRBV7-3 and TRBJ1-1, with D unresolved. CDR3 length: 14 amino acids. The germline V and J ends were trimmed by 4 bases and 0 bases, with 9 bases remaining between them. Per the germline V gene, CDR1 is SGHTA and CDR2 is FQGTGA. CDR3 nucleotide sequence: TGTGCCAGCAGCTCGTCATCGATGAACACTGAAGCTTTCTTT. Protein product: CASSSSSMNTEAFF.

The gene calls are TRBV18 and TRBJ2-3, with 14 bases lining up with TRBD2. CDR1 KGHSH and CDR2 LQKENI come from the germline V gene. The CDR3 extends over 19 amino acids. V was clipped by 2 bases and J by 3 bases; unmatched bases: 10. The DNA for the CDR3 is TGTGCCAGCTCACCAACGGGACTAGCGGGAGAAAAAAGTACAGATACGCAGTATTTT. Residues: CASSPTGLAGEKSTDTQYF.

V gene TRBV25-1 combines with J gene TRBJ2-7; D not resolved. Germline CDR1 is MGHDK and CDR2 is SYGVNS. The V gene lost 3 bases and the J gene lost 2 bases, with 8 bases spanning the gap. The CDR3 runs to 13 residues. The CDR3 sequence is CASSDHFPYEQYF. The CDR3 DNA is TGTGCCAGCAGTGACCATTTCCCCTACGAGCAGTACTTC.

The chain recombines TRBV3-1 with TRBJ2-1; either TRBD1 or TRBD2 may supply D (6 bases each). Germline-derived CDR1 and CDR2 are LGHDT and YNNKEL (reference sequence). The CDR3 spans 17 residues. The V and J ends lost 0 bases and 6 bases respectively, with 18 bases between them. CDR3 loop: CASSQEFRGRIGNEQFF. The CDR3 DNA reads TGTGCCAGCAGCCAAGAATTTCGGGGGCGGATAGGCAATGAGCAGTTCTTC.

In regard to this clonotype: A much more abundant neighbour one base away suggests this may be a read error. The chain couples TRBV18 to TRBJ1-1, with 9 nucleotides matching TRBD1. Germline-derived CDR1 and CDR2 are KGHSH and LQKENI. This CDR3 contains 18 residues. The CDR3 coding sequence is TGTGCCAGCTCATCCGTTACAGGGGGCATCGGTGGGAACACTGAAGCTCTCTTT. It codes for CASSSVTGGIGGNTEALF.